The next 7 T cell receptor beta chains were all read from a single sample in a study of technical replicates of blood from a few donors. Using immunoSEQ multiplex PCR, the repertoire was profiled, and TCRdb retains in-frame clones only, with some absent. The sample lists about 74,000 clones, roughly four fifths seen once, with roughly 3.9% in the top ten. The specimen was PBMCs. The receptor source for this set is a human donor in good health. Some clones in this sample may be carry-over from other donors' samples.

The V call is TRBV2, the J call TRBJ2-7; D is possibly TRBD2 (6 bases). Germline CDR1 is SNHLY and CDR2 is FYNNEI. This CDR3 spans 11 amino acids. V was trimmed by 6 bases and J by 3 bases, leaving 6 bases between them. CDR3 loop: CASRGGYEQYF. DNA of the CDR3: TGTGCCAGCAGGGGGGGCTACGAGCAGTACTTC.

The rearrangement uses TRBV5-4 and TRBJ1-2; weak D call: TRBD1 (5 bases). Trimming took off 6 bases at V and 4 bases at J, with 13 bases between the two ends. Germline values: CDR1 SGHNT, CDR2 YYREEE (reference sequence). The length of the CDR3 is 13 residues. CDR3 DNA: TGTGCCAGCAACCGGGGGGGGACCTATGGCTACACCTTC. This codes for CASNRGGTYGYTF.

This chain uses TRBV7-9 with TRBJ2-3, with D possibly TRBD2 on 6 matching bases. The ends were cut back, 1 base at V and 2 bases at J, with 10 bases in the middle. Per the germline V gene, CDR1 is SEHNR and CDR2 is FQNEAQ (reference sequence). The CDR3 consists of 15 residues. CDR3 nucleotide sequence: TGTGCCAGCAGCTTAGTGCGGGGATTCACAGATACGCAGTATTTT. Protein sequence: CASSLVRGFTDTQYF. The complete variable domain, with remaining parts taken from reference TRBV7-9 and TRBJ2-3, reads DTGVSQNPRHKITKRGQNVTFRCDPISEHNRLYWYRQTLGQGPEFLTYFQNEAQLEKSRLLSDRFSAERPKGSFSTLEIQRTEQGDSAMYLCASSLVRGFTDTQYFGPGTRLTVL.

This clone turned up a few times. The chain links TRBV28 to TRBJ2-1; maybe TRBD2 (5 bases). CDR1 and CDR2 (germline): MDHEN, SYDVKM. The CDR3 is 12 amino acids. Trimming cost V 5 bases and J 8 bases, with 10 bases left between them. The CDR3 coding sequence is TGTGCCAGCAGTCGGACTGGAGATGAGCAGTTCTTC. It specifies CASSRTGDEQFF.

A few counts support this clone. The chain couples TRBV28 to TRBJ2-3; TRBD2 matches at 8 bases. V was clipped by 8 bases and J by 6 bases; unmatched bases: 7. The CDR3 covers 13 residues. The V gene's germline CDR1 is MDHEN and CDR2 SYDVKM. CDR3 protein: CASLSGSPDTQYF. In DNA form, the CDR3 reads TGTGCCAGCCTCAGCGGGAGTCCCGATACGCAGTATTTT.

Many counts were recorded for this clone. V and J are TRBV30 and TRBJ1-4, with D maybe TRBD1 (5 bases). The CDR3 spans 14 residues. Germline V gives CDR1 GTSNPN, CDR2 SVGIG (reference sequence). V lost 8 bases and J lost 10, with 23 bases in between. The DNA for the CDR3 is TGTGCCCGCTCTTCGACAGCCACGATCGGAAAACTGTTTTTT. This sequence encodes CARSSTATIGKLFF.

This clone was seen more than once but under ten times. The V call is TRBV5-1, the J call TRBJ1-6, with 7 bases matching TRBD1. Germline CDR1 SGHRS, CDR2 YFSETQ. V shed 5 bases and J 10 bases; nucleotides not matched to a gene: 12. This CDR3 has 15 amino acids. The CDR3 here is CASSTSGTVLSPLHF. CDR3 nucleotide sequence: TGCGCCAGCAGTACCTCCGGGACAGTACTCTCACCCCTCCACTTT.